A selection of T cell receptor beta chains follows, all from one sample in a study of identical twins. From the 5' RACE reads, TCRdb called clonotypes with MiXCR, one entry per CDR3 protein. The sample has roughly 1,500,000 distinct CDR3 sequences; around 29% are singletons. Sequences were obtained from cord blood. Receptors were obtained from a newborn girl in good health. The conserved cysteine and the conserved F or W are not part of the CDR3 here. Some rows mark clone size as missing; the rest say once, few, many or name a class of expanded clone.

CDR3aa,v_gene,abundance,j_gene
ASSWRGHSYEQY,TRBV6-5,many,TRBJ2-7
SAKGPGHSPLH,TRBV20-1,few,TRBJ1-6
ASGQRGSYEQY,TRBV28,few,TRBJ2-7
SASTTGKSYNEQF,TRBV20-1,.,TRBJ2-1
SAYTTGNEQF,TRBV20-1,.,TRBJ2-1
ASSSTSSETQF,TRBV7-8,.,TRBJ2-1
ASSQGRQDGYT,TRBV12-3/TRBV12-4,.,TRBJ1-2
ASSQADTDGYT,TRBV4-1,few,TRBJ1-2
SAPDRANTEAF,TRBV20-1,.,TRBJ1-1
ASSLSIRYEQY,TRBV5-1,.,TRBJ2-7
ASSSDRAPYNEQF,TRBV5-4,few,TRBJ2-1
VSSVRREPYEQY,TRBV18,.,.
ASSLELAGYEQF,TRBV7-8,few,TRBJ2-1
SASGLQGETQY,TRBV20-1,few,TRBJ2-5
ASSLDRGLAVYEQY,TRBV11-2,few,TRBJ2-7
ASSLVYRGTDTQY,TRBV7-2,few,TRBJ2-3
ASSRPGGKLF,TRBV4-2,.,TRBJ1-4
ASSLALDPQLYNEQY,TRBV5-1,.,.
SAPQTLYNEQY,TRBV20-1,once,TRBJ2-5
ASSPQAASTLTDTQY,TRBV4-2,few,TRBJ2-3
SAIPPGQGSYEQY,TRBV20-1,.,TRBJ2-7
ASSPWTSGSGNEQY,TRBV27,.,TRBJ2-5
SARAGANTGELF,TRBV20-1,few,TRBJ2-2
ASSLYGGSYEQY,TRBV27,.,TRBJ2-7
AWRGAGATGEAF,TRBV30,.,TRBJ1-1
ASRLAGGPPEQF,TRBV19,.,TRBJ2-1
ASSFATSNTEAF,TRBV12-3/TRBV12-4,few,TRBJ1-1
ASSWTGASYGYT,TRBV3-1,many,TRBJ1-2
AIRGTGQQPQH,TRBV10-3,.,TRBJ1-5
ASSLELGAVIYGYT,TRBV5-1,many,TRBJ1-2
SVEGQGPNNYGYT,TRBV29-1,.,TRBJ1-2
ASSLATGNQPQH,TRBV7-4,many,TRBJ1-5
AGRQNYGYT,TRBV6-1,.,TRBJ1-2
ASSSMGLAVSYDQY,TRBV7-2,.,TRBJ2-7
ASSRLGRLYNEQF,TRBV6-5,.,TRBJ2-1
ASSYLLTGTGFGYGYT,TRBV6-5,few,TRBJ1-2
SADRGPEGYT,TRBV20-1,few,TRBJ1-2
ASSVGASGGPTDTQY,TRBV9,.,TRBJ2-3
SAIQGRGGYT,TRBV20-1,.,TRBJ1-2
ASSLAVAGVETQY,TRBV5-1,few,TRBJ2-5
ASTPVVVGRGYNEQF,TRBV6-1,.,TRBJ2-1
ASSHRTQETQY,TRBV2,.,TRBJ2-5
SARGRGSPYEQY,TRBV20-1,many,TRBJ2-7
ASSRQLASGELF,TRBV7-9,.,TRBJ2-2
ASANRVPTNTGELF,TRBV12-3/TRBV12-4,few,TRBJ2-2
ASSPLSRLAISSYNEQY,TRBV28,once,.
ASSLVSGSKGQY,TRBV10-2,.,TRBJ2-7
SVADDSTSYEQY,TRBV29-1,.,TRBJ2-7
ASSRTSGGADEQF,TRBV3-1,few,TRBJ2-1
SANGQGEKLF,TRBV20-1,few,TRBJ1-4
SVESSANTDTQY,TRBV29-1,many,TRBJ2-3
ASSLNFRDRADTEAF,TRBV27,.,TRBJ1-1
ASSPSPRQGSSPLH,TRBV3-1,.,TRBJ1-6
ASGPSDTPIGEQY,TRBV5-1,few,TRBJ2-7
ASSEPFYAGNYEQY,TRBV6-1,once,TRBJ2-7